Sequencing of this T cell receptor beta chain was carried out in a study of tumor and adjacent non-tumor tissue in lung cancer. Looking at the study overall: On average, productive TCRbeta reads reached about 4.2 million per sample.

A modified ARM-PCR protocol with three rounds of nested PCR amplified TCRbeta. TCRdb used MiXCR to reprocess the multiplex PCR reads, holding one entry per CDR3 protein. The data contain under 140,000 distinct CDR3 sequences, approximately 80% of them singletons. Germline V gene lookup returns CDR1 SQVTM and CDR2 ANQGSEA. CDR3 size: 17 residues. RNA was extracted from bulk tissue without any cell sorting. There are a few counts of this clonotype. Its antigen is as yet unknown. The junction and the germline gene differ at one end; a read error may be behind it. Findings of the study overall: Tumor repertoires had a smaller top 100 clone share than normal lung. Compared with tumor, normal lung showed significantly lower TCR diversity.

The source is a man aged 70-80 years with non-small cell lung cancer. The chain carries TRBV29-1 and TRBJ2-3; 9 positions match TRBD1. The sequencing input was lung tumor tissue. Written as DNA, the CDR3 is TGTAGCTTACTCCCACATGTGACAGGGGGGGACACTGATACGCAGTATTTT. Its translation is CSLLPHVTGGDTDTQYF.